Listed here is a single T cell receptor beta chain. As yet, its antigen is unknown. Samples were taken several times over chemoradiotherapy. Profiling relied on immunoSEQ multiplex PCR, and the TCRdb table lists in-frame clones only, not all of them. The repertoire holds about 27,000 clones, with approximately 93% as singletons. This sample was included in a study of chemoradiotherapy in HPV16-positive cancers. Study details: A couple of HPV16-positive patients' cells yielded candidate HPV-specific clones and common motifs. General study results and limits: Only two HPV16-positive patients supplied the functional HPV-specificity definition. Non-HPV-specific T cells did not expand in tumors during treatment, whereas candidate HPV-specific clones and E7-related motifs did.

Germline V gene lookup returns CDR1 SGHTA and CDR2 FQGTGA. This CDR3 has 18 residues. Trimming at V came to 5 bases and at J to 0 bases, leaving 8 bases not matched to a gene. This rearrangement joins TRBV7-3 to TRBJ2-6; 9 nucleotides align to TRBD1. The receptor was isolated from a human donor with HPV-associated anogenital cancer. The sample consisted of blood, taken from a patient who underwent chemoradiotherapy. The CDR3 here is CASSLRDRAHSGANVLTF. The CDR3, as DNA: TGTGCCAGCAGCCTCCGGGACAGGGCTCACTCTGGGGCCAACGTCCTGACTTTC.